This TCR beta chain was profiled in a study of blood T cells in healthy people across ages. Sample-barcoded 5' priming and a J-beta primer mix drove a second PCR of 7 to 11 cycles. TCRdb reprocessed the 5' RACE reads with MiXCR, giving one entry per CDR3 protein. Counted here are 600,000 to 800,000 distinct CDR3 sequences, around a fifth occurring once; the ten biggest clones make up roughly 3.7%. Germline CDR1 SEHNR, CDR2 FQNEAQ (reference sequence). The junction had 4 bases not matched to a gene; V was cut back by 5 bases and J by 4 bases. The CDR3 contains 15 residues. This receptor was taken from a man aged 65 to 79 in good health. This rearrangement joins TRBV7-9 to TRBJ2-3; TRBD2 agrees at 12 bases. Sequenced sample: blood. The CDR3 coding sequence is TGTGCCAGCAGCCAGACTAGCGGGAGTGCAGATACGCAGTATTTT. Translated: CASSQTSGSADTQYF.